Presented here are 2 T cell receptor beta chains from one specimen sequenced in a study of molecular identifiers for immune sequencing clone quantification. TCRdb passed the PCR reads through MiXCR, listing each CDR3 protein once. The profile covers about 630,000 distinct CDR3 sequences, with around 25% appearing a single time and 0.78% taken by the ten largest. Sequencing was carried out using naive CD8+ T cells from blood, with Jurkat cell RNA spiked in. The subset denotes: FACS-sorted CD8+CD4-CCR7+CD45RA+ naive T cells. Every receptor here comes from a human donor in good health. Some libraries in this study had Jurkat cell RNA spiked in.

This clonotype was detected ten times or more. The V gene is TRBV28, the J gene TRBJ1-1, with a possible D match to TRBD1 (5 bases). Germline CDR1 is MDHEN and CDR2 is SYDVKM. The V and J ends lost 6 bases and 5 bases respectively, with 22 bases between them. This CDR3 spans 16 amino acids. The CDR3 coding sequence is TGTGCCAGCAGCTCCTCTTTTCCGGGGCGAGGGACTGAAGCTTTCTTT. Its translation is CASSSSFPGRGTEAFF.

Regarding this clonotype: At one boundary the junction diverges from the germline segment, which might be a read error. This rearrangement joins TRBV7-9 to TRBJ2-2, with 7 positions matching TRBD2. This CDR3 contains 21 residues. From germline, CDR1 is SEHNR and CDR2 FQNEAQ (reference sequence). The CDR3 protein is CASSLVLVEKVAGANIGELFF. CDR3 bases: TGTGCCAGCAGCTTGGTCCTGGTAGAGAAGGTAGCGGGCGCGAACATCGGGGAGCTGTTTTTT.